This T cell receptor beta chain stems from a study of cytomegalovirus exposure and HLA in healthy donors (dated by TCRdb to 2016 to 2017). For context, the study as a whole: In an earlier analysis of 587 of the donors, 250 to 300 Gb of sequence data and 90 million to 120 million unique TCR beta sequences from about 179 million T cells were reported. Roughly 300 gigabases of sequencing data and about 92 million unique TCR sequences made up an early release that covered about 640 HLA-typed donors. The genetic ancestry cluster associated with self-reported Caucasian donors included over 80% of the roughly 410 genotyped donors. The aim of the study was to test whether cataloging public T cell receptors could identify signatures of past pathogen exposure. The T cell repertoires of some 700 subjects were profiled by immunosequencing and related to cytomegalovirus serostatus. A separate validation cohort of some 130 different subjects was used in addition to the approximately 700-subject first cohort. High-throughput TCR immunosequencing, statistical association of individual TCRs with disease status, and machine learning were combined to predict cytomegalovirus infection status. In a later analysis, previously published TCR beta repertoires from hundreds of donors were re-analyzed and high-resolution HLA genotyping was added so that TCR occurrence patterns could be studied. In the later analysis, no new phenotypic data were used to find candidate immune exposures; instead, reliance was placed on TCR beta sequences and their occurrence across donors. To decide whether each TCR beta V gene segment behaved as functional or pseudogenic, an earlier analysis of 587 of the donors relied on high-throughput TCR beta sequencing. Donor age, sex, ethnicity and CMV serostatus were compiled together with the repertoire data. In a later genetic analysis, genome-wide SNP genotypes for about 65% of the roughly 700 donors were used, and that subset was treated as a discovery cohort. All discovery cohort repertoires had been generated using a single sequencing platform. Class I and class II HLA loci were covered by the typing at four-digit resolution. The number of donors typed differed by locus, with roughly 620-630 for A, B, C, DRB1 and DQB1, around 520 for DQA1, approximately 580 for DPA1, and some 470 for DPB1. Five DR-DQ haplotypes were handled as single units for association and clustering because linkage in the cohort was strong. On average, roughly 250,000 unique TCR beta nucleotide sequences were sequenced per donor among roughly 430 genotyped donors of the cohort, with roughly 18% of those sequences being non-productive. The research as a whole found: This cohort had only TCR beta chains sequenced, and the lack of alpha or paired-chain data limited which features could be detected. The classifier was reported to diagnose cytomegalovirus status with high specificity and sensitivity in both the original cohort and the validation cohort. A later analysis found that TCR association rates varied across HLA loci, with DRB1 alleles showing the most associated TCRs and HLA-C alleles the fewest. The authors suggested that the approach could potentially be extended to other disease states and immunological phenotypes. In vitro tests confirmed that a few of the cytomegalovirus-associated TCR beta chains recognize cytomegalovirus antigens. According to a later analysis, parvovirus B19, influenza, CMV and Epstein-Barr virus appeared linked to several top co-occurrence clusters. Most CMV-associated TCR beta chains appeared to be HLA-restricted in a later analysis, and the HLA associations seemed to be driven largely by CMV exposure. A total of some 180 TCR beta chains were listed by the study as associated with cytomegalovirus. An association between a missense DCLRE1C variant and V-gene and J-gene trimming of TCR beta chains was found in a later genetic analysis and replicated in an independent cohort. Strong co-occurrence of HLA alleles, especially DR and DQ, made assigning TCR associations to individual alleles difficult. Because counts were too low, seventeen rarely observed V segments, including chromosome 9 orphons, were left out of the earlier analysis of 587 of the donors. In a later analysis, HLA-associated TCR beta chains showed more clonal expansion and lower generation probabilities than non-associated chains that were equally common. A further reported finding was that TCR beta sequences accurately predicted the HLA-A and HLA-B alleles for most subjects in the first cohort. A later analysis associated about 16,000 TCR beta sequences with specific HLA alleles at a false discovery rate of 0.05. In a later genetic analysis, fewer N-insertions in productive TCRs were reported among donors in an Asian-associated ancestry cluster than the approximately 630-donor mean. Most TCR sequences were seen in very few donors, while some public TCRs were found in many individuals. The only immune exposure information available for the cohort was CMV serostatus. The presence/absence analyses assumed that sequencing depth was roughly uniform across donors, and that assumption may not be true. Correlated functional status among segregating V segments might be attributable to linkage disequilibrium, but an unknown experimental factor could not be ruled out. A group of highly shared sequence variants was considered likely to be a technical artifact of the sequencing pipeline. Some IMGT-functional V segments, including TRBV6-2 and TRBV6-3, could not be distinguished by the 87-base-pair reads and were therefore excluded. An earlier analysis of approximately 600 of the donors showed that most TCR beta V segments appeared in productive rearrangements either about 87% or about 30% of the time, which broadly matched IMGT annotations. Because some donors lacked HLA typing at each locus, the association tests relied only on the typed subset.

Libraries came from the immunoSEQ multiplex PCR assay. For the multiplex PCR, a mixture combining 60 forward primers for TCR Vbeta segments and 13 reverse primers for TCR Jbeta segments was used. Amplification of the CDR3 region of rearranged TCR beta genes was performed with a multiplex PCR assay on genomic DNA. The Illumina HiSeq System was used to sequence the amplified TCR beta libraries as 87-base-pair reads. Under the source paper's analysis protocol: A later analysis counted approximately 84 million unique TCR beta chains across the approximately 700 repertoires, and 10 million to 12 million of these chains were shared by at least two donors. Raw reads were error-corrected and collapsed into unique sequences with a nearest-neighbor algorithm that merged closely related sequences to remove PCR and sequencing errors. To assign V, D and J gene segments, CDR3 sequences were aligned to IMGT reference sequences. For a sequence to be retained, at least a six-nucleotide match to both a V gene segment and a J gene segment was required. Rearrangements were classified as productive when the CDR3 lacked stop codons and remained in frame with V and J, and all other rearrangements were classified as non-productive. CDR3 was defined according to IMGT convention as the region running from the second conserved V-encoded cysteine to the conserved J-encoded phenylalanine. The earlier analysis of a few hundred of the donors excluded any sequence lacking an unambiguous match to a single V gene segment. In an earlier analysis of several hundred of the donors, V segments were called functional above 56.7% productive rearrangements and were called segregating when the between-donor standard deviation exceeded 5%. A statistical classification framework was built for diagnosing cytomegalovirus status from the catalog of TCR beta chain sequences. In a later analysis, V and J genes were assigned by comparing TCR nucleotide sequences against IMGT/GENE-DB human TR gene sequences. Using the TCRdist pipeline, a later analysis assigned CDR3 sequences along with most-parsimonious VDJ recombination scenarios. A later analysis defined each TCR beta chain by its CDR3 amino acid sequence plus V-gene family, and excluded reads lacking a unique V-gene family. As a way to deal with suspected cross-contamination and a sequencing artifact, a later analysis dropped under 600 nucleotide sequences that were highly shared and had low generation probability. In a later analysis, a clonal expansion index was calculated for each public chain from normalized within-repertoire ranks of inferred template counts. In a later analysis, generation probabilities were computed with a VDJ recombination model fitted to out-of-frame rearrangements, and the resulting probabilities were checked against IGoR. In a later analysis, hypergeometric tests were used to score TCR-TCR, TCR-HLA and TCR-CMV co-occurrence, with a repertoire-size bias correction applied to TCR pairs. To estimate false discovery rates, a later analysis permuted the HLA or CMV assignments 20 times. A later analysis grouped co-occurring TCRs with DBSCAN, adding TCRdist sequence similarity when clustering within HLA-allele-positive subsets. For co-occurrence clustering, repertoires with fewer than 30,000 or more than 120,000 public chains were excluded, along with five or six repertoires with anomalous nucleotide sharing. The source is immuneACCESS, and TCRdb retained only in-frame sequences with V and J called. Part of the clones is not carried over; for the studies checked, unresolved V genes explain less than half of this, and the remainder is unexplained. That table supplies the V and J calls and clone size; D and trimming were determined from the DNA. The table for this sample lists around 110,000 clones; around 10% of them were counted only once. Less than 4% of the sample comes from the top ten.

The cohort comprised some 680 healthy bone marrow donors. At the time of sampling, all cohort members were nominally healthy, though unrecorded immune exposures were likely present. The donor was CMV seronegative and belonged to the group of over 350 seronegative cohort members. Each donor provided a peripheral blood sample, and peripheral blood mononuclear cells were used for TCR beta sequencing. Genomic DNA extraction from the blood cell samples was performed with the Qiagen DNeasy Blood Extraction Kit. The CDR3 numbers 13 residues from cysteine through phenylalanine. Just CDR3 DNA is preserved here, 39 bases in frame from base 1. The CDR1 and CDR2 encoded by the germline V gene are SGHDT and YYEEEE. V is reduced by 2 bases and J by 0 bases, leaving a spacing of 6 bases between them. As concerns this clone: Its antigen is not yet known. It has no much larger one-base neighbor in the sample; base qualities were not kept. In the same sample, other DNA sequences code for this CDR3.

The sequence came from a man aged 25-40 years in good health and CMV-seronegative. This receptor chain uses TRBV5-6 and TRBJ2-7, and perhaps TRBD2 as D gene, on 5 matching bases. The sample taken for sequencing was PBMCs. The CDR3 has the sequence CASSLGSSYEQYF. The sequence in DNA is TGTGCCAGCAGCTTAGGGAGCTCCTACGAGCAGTACTTC.